This entry lists 3 T cell receptor beta chains sequenced from one sample in a study of cytomegalovirus exposure and HLA in healthy donors. The repertoire was sequenced with immunoSEQ multiplex PCR; TCRdb's copy has only in-frame clones and lacks some. The data show about 150,000 clones, about 80% seen once. The sequencing sample was made of PBMCs. The receptors come from a man aged 25 to 40 in good health and CMV-seropositive.

This clone was picked up a small number of times. The V call is TRBV7-2, the J call TRBJ2-7; D is unclear. This CDR3 region has 11 residues. The V end lost 5 bases, the J end lost 1 base, and 3 bases lay between the germline ends. Per germline, CDR1 SGHTA and CDR2 FQGNSA. CDR3: CASSASYEQYF. The CDR3 DNA reads as TGTGCCAGCAGCGCGTCCTACGAGCAGTACTTC.

The V call is TRBV7-6, the J call TRBJ1-1, with D unclear. The V gene's germline CDR1 is SGHVS and CDR2 FNYEAQ. The CDR3 contains 16 residues. Trimming stripped 4 bases from V and 2 bases from J, with 17 bases between. The CDR3 nucleotides are TGTGCCAGCAGCTCGGGAGTGGTCGACGGAAACACTGAAGCTTTCTTT. This gives the protein CASSSGVVDGNTEAFF.

J is TRBJ1-2 and V is TRBV19; perhaps TRBD1 as D (6 bases). Germline V gene lookup returns CDR1 LNHDA and CDR2 SQIVND (reference sequence). The V end lost 4 bases, the J end lost 2 bases, and 23 bases lay between the germline ends. The CDR3 has 18 residues. Written as DNA, the CDR3 is TGTGCCAGTAGTACCTACTCGACAGGACCAACCTTAAACTATGGCTACACCTTC. Translated: CASSTYSTGPTLNYGYTF.